The subject of this entry is one TCR beta chain. These data belong to a study of cytomegalovirus exposure and HLA in healthy donors. This PCR relied on a set of 60 Vbeta primers and 13 Jbeta primers. TCRdb keeps only in-frame clones here, not all; method: immunoSEQ multiplex PCR. The profile covers roughly 100,000 clones, with more than 65% appearing a single time and around 5.8% taken by the ten largest. This receptor was obtained from a woman between 45 and 60 years old in good health and CMV-seropositive. The material sequenced was PBMCs.

The CDR3 DNA is TGTGCCAGTAGTATACCGGGACAGGGGGCGCGAGGCTCCTACAATGAGCAGTTCTTC. Protein product: CASSIPGQGARGSYNEQFF. This chain connects TRBV19 to TRBJ2-1, with 12 bases fitting TRBD1. The junction had 8 bases not matched to a gene; V was cut back by 2 bases and J by 0 bases. The V gene's germline CDR1 is LNHDA and CDR2 SQIVND (reference sequence). The CDR3 spans 19 residues.